This passage covers 25 T cell receptor beta chains from one sample sequenced in a study of CD8 T cells in ankylosing spondylitis. TCRdb called the 5' RACE reads again in MiXCR, with one record for every CDR3 protein. The repertoire has tens of thousands of distinct CDR3 sequences, about 2.5% of them found once; the top ten carry more than 6.5%. Sequenced input: blood, either unsorted or a sorted T cell fraction (not recorded which). These receptors were obtained from a female donor with ankylosing spondylitis or in good health (not recorded which).

Ten or more counts support this clonotype. The chain has TRBV9 and TRBJ2-2; D might be TRBD1 (6 bases). The CDR3 totals 15 residues. Germline lookup yields CDR1 SGDLS and CDR2 YYNGEE. Trimming removed 0 bases at V and 3 bases at J, with 9 bases between. In nucleotides, the CDR3 is TGTGCCAGCAGCGTAGCGAACAGGGACACCGGGGAGCTGTTTTTT. This encodes CASSVANRDTGELFF.

This clonotype was counted ten times or more. V is TRBV9 and J is TRBJ2-1; 14 positions match TRBD2. The CDR3 spans 19 residues. V lost 3 bases and J lost 9; bases outside the gene matches: 17. Per germline, CDR1 SGDLS and CDR2 YYNGEE. CDR3 sequence: CASSGSGGVGLAGVSEQFF. The CDR3 DNA reads as TGTGCCAGCAGCGGGAGTGGGGGGGTGGGACTAGCGGGAGTGAGTGAGCAGTTCTTC.

This clonotype rates as medium-sized (0.01 to 0.1%). The chain has TRBV9 and TRBJ2-6; D is unclear. CDR3 length: 15 amino acids. Trimming left V 0 bases short and J 0 bases short, with 4 bases between. Germline-derived CDR1 and CDR2 are SGDLS and YYNGEE. CDR3 loop: CASSVGGSGANVLTF. The CDR3 DNA reads as TGTGCCAGCAGCGTAGGTGGCTCTGGGGCCAACGTCCTGACTTTC.

Ten or more counts support this clonotype. The chain links TRBV9 to TRBJ2-5, with TRBD1 as a possible D gene (7 bases). The CDR3 has 16 amino acids. Germline V gene lookup returns CDR1 SGDLS and CDR2 YYNGEE. The ends were cut back, 1 base at V and 3 bases at J, with 16 bases in the middle. The CDR3 DNA reads TGTGCCAGCAGCGTAAGCTTACGGGGGACAGAAGAGACCCAGTACTTC. This codes for CASSVSLRGTEETQYF.

This clonotype appeared many times. The gene calls are TRBV9 and TRBJ2-5, with D possibly being TRBD1 or TRBD2 (5 bases each). The CDR3 sequence is 15 residues long. V was pared by 2 bases and J by 1 base, with 12 bases between. The germline CDR1 and CDR2 sequences are SGDLS and YYNGEE. CDR3 in amino acids: CASSVGWGTQETQYF. The CDR3 DNA is TGTGCCAGCAGCGTCGGCTGGGGGACCCAAGAGACCCAGTACTTC. Full variable domain (rest looked up from reference TRBV9 and TRBJ2-5): DSGVTQTPKHLITATGQRVTLRCSPRSGDLSVYWYQQSLDQGLQFLIQYYNGEERAKGNILERFSAQQFPDLHSELNLSSLELGDSALYFCASSVGWGTQETQYFGPGTRLLVL.

This clonotype was detected ten times or more. The V gene is TRBV9, the J gene TRBJ2-5, with 10 bases identical to TRBD2. Germline CDR1 is SGDLS and CDR2 is YYNGEE. This CDR3 contains 15 residues. Trimming at V came to 1 base and at J to 5 bases, leaving 5 bases not matched to a gene. The CDR3 region is CASSVTAGGGETQYF. In DNA, the CDR3 is TGTGCCAGCAGCGTAACAGCGGGAGGGGGGGAGACCCAGTACTTC.

Ten or more counts support this clonotype. This chain links TRBV9 with TRBJ1-3; D not resolved. Germline assignment: CDR1 SGDLS and CDR2 YYNGEE. The CDR3 is made up of 13 amino acids. V lost 4 bases and J 1 base, leaving 6 bases between the germline ends. The CDR3 spells CASSPSSGNTIYF. The CDR3 DNA follows: TGTGCCAGCAGCCCCTCTTCTGGAAACACCATATATTTT.

This clonotype was seen ten or more times. The genes are TRBV9 and TRBJ2-3; D perhaps matches TRBD2 (5 bases). V lost 0 bases and J 0 bases, leaving 14 bases between the germline ends. The germline V gene has CDR1 SGDLS and CDR2 YYNGEE. The CDR3 has 17 residues. DNA of the CDR3: TGTGCCAGCAGCGTAGAGGGTCGGGGAACTAGCACAGATACGCAGTATTTT. The encoded protein is CASSVEGRGTSTDTQYF.

The table lists this clonotype with a few counts. This may arise from a read error, as a much more abundant clone is one base away. The J gene is TRBJ2-7, the V gene TRBV9, with 9 bases lining up with TRBD2. J gave up 2 bases and V 0 bases, and 6 bases lay outside the gene matches. Germline V gene lookup returns CDR1 SGDLS and CDR2 YYNGEE. The CDR3 length is 16 residues. The CDR3 is CASSVGSSGSPYEQYF. CDR3 bases: TGTGCCAGCAGCGTAGGGAGTAGCGGGAGCCCCTACGAGCAGTACTTC.

This clonotype was counted many times. The chain employs TRBV9 and TRBJ2-2, with a tentative D call TRBD1 (5 bases). Trimming took off 1 base at V and 0 bases at J, with 10 bases between the two ends. CDR1 is SGDLS, CDR2 YYNGEE, per germline. CDR3 length: 16 residues. The CDR3 sequence: CASSVRRGSNTGELFF. CDR3 sequence (DNA): TGTGCCAGCAGCGTACGTAGGGGATCGAACACCGGGGAGCTGTTTTTT. Variable domain in full (rest from reference TRBV9 and TRBJ2-2): DSGVTQTPKHLITATGQRVTLRCSPRSGDLSVYWYQQSLDQGLQFLIQYYNGEERAKGNILERFSAQQFPDLHSELNLSSLELGDSALYFCASSVRRGSNTGELFFGEGSRLTVL.

There are many counts of this clonotype. The V and J genes are TRBV9 and TRBJ1-6; 7 bases line up with TRBD1. This CDR3 is built from 14 residues. After removal of 4 bases from V and 10 bases from J, the junction contained 8 bases not matched to a gene. The germline gives CDR1 SGDLS, CDR2 YYNGEE. The CDR3 here is CASSLGQESSPLHF. CDR3 coding DNA: TGTGCCAGCAGCTTAGGACAGGAATCGTCACCCCTCCACTTT.

There are many counts of this clonotype. The genes are TRBV9 and TRBJ2-1; 9 positions match TRBD2. Germline V CDR1 and CDR2: SGDLS, YYNGEE. V trimming: 0 bases; J trimming: 5 bases; junction bases outside the gene matches: 9. The CDR3 totals 17 residues. The CDR3 loop is CASSVGLTSGGNNEQFF. CDR3 nucleotide sequence: TGTGCCAGCAGCGTAGGTCTGACTAGCGGAGGGAACAATGAGCAGTTCTTC.

This clonotype was picked up many times. This rearrangement joins TRBV9 to TRBJ2-7, with 7 bases matching TRBD1. The V and J ends lost 0 bases and 6 bases, in that order; junction bases with no gene match: 6. CDR1 SGDLS and CDR2 YYNGEE come from the germline V gene. CDR3 length: 14 residues. CDR3 DNA: TGTGCCAGCAGCGTAGAACAGGGGCTTGGCGAGCAGTACTTC. Translation: CASSVEQGLGEQYF.

Many counts were recorded for this clonotype. The rearrangement uses TRBV9 and TRBJ2-3, with TRBD1 matching 7 bases. The CDR3 totals 16 residues. The V segment lost 3 bases and the J segment 4 bases; nucleotides outside the gene matches: 11. Per the germline V gene, CDR1 is SGDLS and CDR2 is YYNGEE. CDR3 in amino acids: CASSAGTASKSDTQYF. CDR3 DNA sequence: TGTGCCAGCAGCGCGGGGACAGCATCGAAATCAGATACGCAGTATTTT.

This clonotype came up many times. V and J are TRBV9 and TRBJ2-2, with a tentative D call TRBD2 (5 bases). V was trimmed by 0 bases and J by 6 bases, leaving 12 bases between them. The CDR3 covers 15 residues. The germline V gene has CDR1 SGDLS and CDR2 YYNGEE. CDR3 in amino acids: CASSVDAGIAGELFF. As DNA, the CDR3 is TGTGCCAGCAGCGTAGATGCCGGGATCGCCGGGGAGCTGTTTTTT.

This clonotype showed up many times. This sequence joins TRBV9 and TRBJ1-5, with 9 bases lining up with TRBD1. The CDR3 is 14 residues long. CDR1 SGDLS and CDR2 YYNGEE come from the germline V gene. With V trimmed by 3 bases and J by 8 bases, 6 bases remained unmatched. DNA for the CDR3: TGTGCCAGCAGCGGGACAGGGGCTGGAGAGCCCCAGCATTTT. It is translated as CASSGTGAGEPQHF.

This clonotype was counted many times. The V gene is TRBV9, the J gene TRBJ1-1; no clear D gene. Germline V gene data show CDR1 as SGDLS and CDR2 as YYNGEE. V dropped 2 bases and J dropped 1 base, with 9 bases sitting between them. This CDR3 is 14 amino acids long. As DNA, the CDR3 is TGTGCCAGCAGCGTCAGGAGCTCGAACACTGAAGCTTTCTTT. Translating it yields CASSVRSSNTEAFF.

This clonotype was counted many times. V and J are TRBV9 and TRBJ1-6; D is undetermined. This CDR3 spans 15 amino acids. In germline, CDR1 is SGDLS, CDR2 YYNGEE. Trimming shortened V by 4 bases and J by 6 bases, and 14 bases separated the two germline ends. CDR3 in DNA: TGTGCCAGCAGCACCACCCCGTCGGGTAATTCACCCCTCCACTTT. Amino acids: CASSTTPSGNSPLHF.

At least ten counts were recorded for this clonotype. The V and J genes are TRBV9 and TRBJ2-3; D might be TRBD2 (6 bases). This CDR3 is built from 15 residues. Germline V CDR1 and CDR2: SGDLS, YYNGEE. Deletions cut 3 bases from V and 0 bases from J, with 11 bases between. The CDR3 region has the DNA TGTGCCAGCAGCGCCGGGAGTATTAGCACAGATACGCAGTATTTT. Translation gives CASSAGSISTDTQYF.

This clonotype has at least ten counts. This chain joins TRBV9 and TRBJ2-7; D remains ambiguous. V was trimmed by 3 bases and J by 3 bases, leaving 16 bases between them. This CDR3 spans 15 amino acids. Germline V gene lookup returns CDR1 SGDLS and CDR2 YYNGEE. The CDR3 DNA sequence: TGTGCCAGCAGCGAAGGGATGGGCTTGAGCTACGAGCAGTACTTC. It translates to CASSEGMGLSYEQYF.

The sample holds many counts of this clonotype. This chain connects TRBV9 to TRBJ2-5; no definite D call. Per germline, CDR1 SGDLS and CDR2 YYNGEE. With 3 bases removed from V and 0 bases from J, the gap between germline ends came to 12 bases. CDR3 length: 15 amino acids. The CDR3 nucleotides are TGTGCCAGCAGCGCAGGCCGACTGAACCAAGAGACCCAGTACTTC. The encoded protein is CASSAGRLNQETQYF.

Ten or more counts support this clonotype. CDR3 region: CASSVGPSGISTDTQYF. Written as DNA, the CDR3 is TGTGCCAGCAGCGTAGGACCCAGCGGGATTAGCACAGATACGCAGTATTTT. V is TRBV9 and J is TRBJ2-3, with TRBD2 matching over 7 bases. V lost 0 bases, J lost 0 bases, and 7 bases stayed unmatched. Germline CDR1 and CDR2: SGDLS and YYNGEE. This CDR3 spans 17 amino acids.

This clonotype was detected a few times. The genes are TRBV9 and TRBJ1-6; 10 bases fit TRBD1. The V gene's germline CDR1 is SGDLS and CDR2 YYNGEE. The CDR3 runs 17 residues. Trimming at V came to 1 base and at J to 4 bases, leaving 5 bases not matched to a gene. The DNA of the CDR3 is TGTGCCAGCAGCGTAACTTGGGACAGGGGATATAATTCACCCCTCCACTTT. It translates to CASSVTWDRGYNSPLHF. Full variable domain (remainder filled in from reference TRBV9 and TRBJ1-6): DSGVTQTPKHLITATGQRVTLRCSPRSGDLSVYWYQQSLDQGLQFLIQYYNGEERAKGNILERFSAQQFPDLHSELNLSSLELGDSALYFCASSVTWDRGYNSPLHFGNGTRLTVT.

This chain connects TRBV9 to TRBJ2-5; D might be TRBD1 (5 bases). Germline CDR1 and CDR2: SGDLS and YYNGEE. V was pared by 0 bases and J by 1 base, with 10 bases between. This CDR3 region has 15 residues. CDR3 sequence reads: CASSVAGHFQETQYF. The CDR3 DNA reads TGTGCCAGCAGCGTAGCCGGACACTTCCAAGAGACCCAGTACTTC.

This clonotype was seen many times. V gene TRBV9 combines with J gene TRBJ2-3, with D hard to call. CDR3 size: 14 residues. Deletions cut 0 bases from V and 7 bases from J, with 12 bases between. Per germline, CDR1 SGDLS and CDR2 YYNGEE. CDR3 coding DNA: TGTGCCAGCAGCGTAGAGGTAGGGATGAATACGCAGTATTTT. Protein sequence: CASSVEVGMNTQYF. Based on the CDR3 plus reference TRBV9 and TRBJ2-3, the full variable domain is DSGVTQTPKHLITATGQRVTLRCSPRSGDLSVYWYQQSLDQGLQFLIQYYNGEERAKGNILERFSAQQFPDLHSELNLSSLELGDSALYFCASSVEVGMNTQYFGPGTRLTVL.